This record concerns one T cell receptor (beta chain) sequence. No antigen is known for it. One junction end does not reproduce the germline sequence, and a read error may be involved. This sample was taken from a study of tumor and adjacent non-tumor tissue in lung cancer. For the study at large: Some 4.2 million productive TCRbeta reads were obtained per sample on average.

Whole-study findings and limits: TCR diversity was significantly greater in tumor than normal lung tissue. Tumor repertoires had a smaller top 100 clone share than normal lung.

Looked up from germline, CDR1 is SGHKS and CDR2 is YYEKEE (reference sequence). The CDR3 is 14 residues long. No cell sorting was done before RNA was extracted from the tissue. Donors were chemotherapy-naive, newly diagnosed lung cancer surgical patients in China, August–late 2014. A modified ARM-PCR protocol with three rounds of nested PCR amplified TCRbeta. TCRdb redid the calling of the multiplex PCR reads with MiXCR, one entry per CDR3 protein. Among more than 95,000 distinct CDR3 sequences listed, 66% were seen once. The clonotype originates from a man in his thirties or forties with non-small cell lung cancer. Sample: lung tumor tissue. This sequence joins TRBV5-5 and TRBJ2-7; TRBD1 might be the D (6 bases). The CDR3 region is CVSSSRDKYYEQYF. CDR3 nucleotide sequence: TGTGTCAGCAGCTCCCGGGACAAATACTACGAGCAGTACTTC.